Following are 23 T cell receptor beta chains from one sample sequenced in a study of cytomegalovirus exposure and HLA in healthy donors (dated by TCRdb to between 2016 and 2019). The library was produced with the immunoSEQ multiplex PCR assay. For the multiplex PCR, a mixture combining 60 forward primers for TCR Vbeta segments and 13 reverse primers for TCR Jbeta segments was used. TCRdb provides this immuneACCESS table in a form limited to in-frame rearrangements. Some clones are lacking; in checked studies, under half of them reflect an unresolved V gene, and why the rest are absent is not known. This sample is represented by some 150,000 clones; around 79% of them were singletons. The top ten constitute about 2% of the sample. The sample consisted of PBMCs. The source is a man aged 40-49 years in good health and CMV-seronegative.

V gene TRBV5-5 combines with J gene TRBJ2-5; no firm D call. V lost 4 bases to trimming and J lost 6 bases, with 10 bases between them. This CDR3 has 12 residues. The germline CDR1 and CDR2 sequences are SGHKS and YYEKEE (reference sequence). DNA of the CDR3: TGTGCCAGCAGCCTCGGTCCACAGACCCAGTACTTC. Translated: CASSLGPQTQYF. Complete variable domain (other parts from reference TRBV5-5 and TRBJ2-5): DAGVTQSPTHLIKTRGQQVTLRCSPISGHKSVSWYQQVLGQGPQFIFQYYEKEERGRGNFPDRFSARQFPNYSSELNVNALLLGDSALYLCASSLGPQTQYFGPGTRLLVL.

The rearrangement joins TRBV5-6 to TRBJ2-2; 8 bases line up with TRBD1. This CDR3 is 17 amino acids long. Trimming cost V 1 base and J 4 bases; bases outside gene matches: 9. The germline CDR1 and CDR2 sequences are SGHDT and YYEEEE. CDR3 in amino acids: CASSLRGQGPSTGELFF. The CDR3, as DNA: TGTGCCAGCAGCTTGAGAGGACAGGGACCGAGCACCGGGGAGCTGTTTTTT.

This CDR3 reads CASRSTGSNQPQHF. The CDR3 coding sequence is TGTGCCAGCAGGTCGACAGGCAGCAATCAGCCCCAGCATTTT. The V call is TRBV6-6, the J call TRBJ1-5; possible D gene TRBD1, 6 bases. This CDR3 spans 14 amino acids. The germline CDR1 and CDR2 sequences are MNHNY and SVGAGI (reference sequence). The V end lost 6 bases, the J end lost 1 base, and 10 bases lay between the germline ends.

V is TRBV7-2 and J is TRBJ2-1, with D perhaps matching TRBD1 (5 bases). The CDR3 runs to 14 residues. Per germline, CDR1 SGHTA and CDR2 FQGNSA. Trimming left V 7 bases short and J 11 bases short, with 21 bases between. The chain's CDR3 is CASTRTRGFDQQFF. The CDR3 DNA sequence: TGTGCCAGCACCAGGACAAGGGGCTTTGATCAGCAGTTCTTC.

This chain connects TRBV28 to TRBJ2-3; D perhaps matches TRBD1 (5 bases). With 10 bases removed from V and 0 bases from J, the gap between germline ends came to 14 bases. The germline CDR1 and CDR2 sequences are MDHEN and SYDVKM. The CDR3 sequence is 14 residues long. The CDR3 sequence is CATSRAGSTDTQYF. CDR3 nucleotide sequence: TGTGCCACATCAAGGGCAGGGAGCACAGATACGCAGTATTTT.

The chain has TRBV6-1 and TRBJ2-3; TRBD2 aligns across 9 bases. The length of the CDR3 is 16 residues. J gave up 0 bases and V 4 bases, and 5 bases lay outside the gene matches. CDR1 is MNHNS, CDR2 SASEGT, per germline. This chain's CDR3 is CASSGGTSSSTDTQYF. The DNA for the CDR3 is TGTGCCAGCAGTGGGGGGACTAGCAGTAGCACAGATACGCAGTATTTT.

The chain links TRBV10-3 to TRBJ2-1; TRBD2 might be the D (6 bases). V lost 6 bases, J lost 3 bases, and 15 bases lay in between. This CDR3 has 15 amino acids. Per the germline V gene, CDR1 is ENHRY and CDR2 is SYGVKD. The CDR3 is CAIRGSGDYYNEQFF. The DNA for the CDR3 is TGTGCCATCAGGGGTAGCGGAGATTACTACAATGAGCAGTTCTTC.

The CDR3: CATRRRGGNTEAFF. As DNA, the CDR3 is TGTGCCACCCGCCGCCGAGGAGGGAACACTGAAGCTTTCTTT. This chain connects TRBV6-1 to TRBJ1-1, with D uncertain. Per germline, CDR1 MNHNS and CDR2 SASEGT. Trimming stripped 10 bases from V and 1 base from J, with 16 bases between. CDR3 length: 14 residues.

This clone was recorded a few times. The chain combines TRBV7-2 with TRBJ2-2; D is unresolved. CDR1 and CDR2 from the germline V gene are SGHTA and FQGNSA. The CDR3 covers 15 residues. Trimming shortened V by 1 base and J by 4 bases, and 10 bases separated the two germline ends. The CDR3 DNA is TGTGCCAGCAGCTTAGGGTTGTCGGGCACCGGGGAGCTGTTTTTT. Translation: CASSLGLSGTGELFF.

This clone is a singleton in its sample. This sequence joins TRBV6-5 and TRBJ2-1, with unresolved D. The CDR3 is 15 amino acids. Germline lookup yields CDR1 MNHEY and CDR2 SVGAGI. Trimming took off 5 bases at V and 4 bases at J, with 15 bases between the two ends. The CDR3 DNA follows: TGTGCCAGCAGTCCTCGCCCCATGGAGTACAATGAGCAGTTCTTC. It yields the protein CASSPRPMEYNEQFF.

The chain couples TRBV28 to TRBJ1-5; 7 positions match TRBD1. With 5 bases clipped from V and 4 bases from J, the junction kept 11 bases outside the gene matches. Germline-derived CDR1 and CDR2 are MDHEN and SYDVKM. The CDR3 length is 16 residues. The CDR3 DNA is TGTGCCAGCAGTCCGAGGACAGGTCTCTTAAATCAGCCCCAGCATTTT. Amino acids: CASSPRTGLLNQPQHF.

V and J are TRBV7-2 and TRBJ2-2; 11 bases line up with TRBD2. The CDR3 is 16 amino acids. J gave up 4 bases and V 6 bases, and 7 bases lay outside the gene matches. Germline CDR1 SGHTA, CDR2 FQGNSA. This chain's CDR3 is CASSWRLAGTTGELFF. CDR3 nucleotides: TGTGCCAGCAGTTGGAGACTAGCGGGGACCACCGGGGAGCTGTTTTTT.

V gene TRBV5-8 combines with J gene TRBJ2-1; D might be TRBD2 (6 bases). This CDR3 has 15 amino acids. Germline CDR1 and CDR2: SGHTS and YDEGEE. Trimming left V 3 bases short and J 9 bases short, with 19 bases between. CDR3 residues: CASSYGLYVGSEQFF. In DNA, the CDR3 is TGTGCCAGCAGCTACGGATTGTACGTCGGGAGTGAGCAGTTCTTC. The variable domain in full, with the rest retrieved from reference TRBV5-8 and TRBJ2-1, is EAGVTQSPTHLIKTRGQQATLRCSPISGHTSVYWYQQALGLGLQFLLWYDEGEERNRGNFPPRFSGRQFPNYSSELNVNALELEDSALYLCASSYGLYVGSEQFFGPGTRLTVL.

CDR3 bases: TGTGCCATCAACGGACAGCGGGGGGAGACCCAGTACTTC. Translated, it gives CAINGQRGETQYF. The chain employs TRBV10-3 and TRBJ2-5, with 8 bases lining up with TRBD2. Losses at the gene ends were 7 bases for V and 5 bases for J; bases not matched to a gene: 6. The CDR3 loop spans 13 amino acids. In germline, CDR1 is ENHRY, CDR2 SYGVKD.

The chain is built from TRBV13 and TRBJ2-3; D may be TRBD1 (5 bases). V was cut by 1 base and J by 1 base, with 18 bases left in between. The CDR3 runs to 18 residues. Germline V CDR1 and CDR2: PRHDT, FYEKMQ (reference sequence). The CDR3 DNA sequence: TGTGCCAGCAGCTTAGAGGGGCTATTCGGGCTACGCACAGATACGCAGTATTTT. It yields the protein CASSLEGLFGLRTDTQYF. The complete variable domain, with remaining parts taken from reference TRBV13 and TRBJ2-3, reads AAGVIQSPRHLIKEKRETATLKCYPIPRHDTVYWYQQGPGQDPQFLISFYEKMQSDKGSIPDRFSAQQFSDYHSELNMSSLELGDSALYFCASSLEGLFGLRTDTQYFGPGTRLTVL.

With regard to this clone: At one end the junction does not follow the germline gene, possibly because of a read error. V is TRBV5-1 and J is TRBJ2-4, with a weak D call TRBD2 (5 bases). CDR3 length: 13 residues. Germline V gives CDR1 SGHRS, CDR2 YFSETQ. The CDR3 nucleotides are TGCGCCAGCAGCTTGGACGGGGAAAACAGTCAGTACTTC. Translation gives CASSLDGENSQYF. The whole variable domain, filled in from reference TRBV5-1 and TRBJ2-4, reads KAGVTQTPRYLIKTRGQQVTLSCSPISGHRSVSWYQQTPGQGLQFLFEYFSETQRNKGNFPGRFSGRQFSNSRSEMNVSTLELGDSALYLCASSLDGENSQYFGAGTRLSVL.

The chain links TRBV19 to TRBJ1-5; 10 nucleotides match TRBD1. The V segment lost 5 bases and the J segment 5 bases; nucleotides outside the gene matches: 12. CDR3 length: 17 amino acids. The germline V gene has CDR1 LNHDA and CDR2 SQIVND (reference sequence). CDR3 DNA sequence: TGTGCCAGTAGTCTGGGCCGGGACAGGGGTGACGATCAGCCCCAGCATTTT. This encodes CASSLGRDRGDDQPQHF. The full variable domain, in which reference TRBV19 and TRBJ1-5 provide the parts outside the CDR3, is DGGITQSPKYLFRKEGQNVTLSCEQNLNHDAMYWYRQDPGQGLRLIYYSQIVNDFQKGDIAEGYSVSREKKESFPLTVTSAQKNPTAFYLCASSLGRDRGDDQPQHFGDGTRLSIL.

The V gene is TRBV9, the J gene TRBJ2-7; TRBD1 matches 7 bases. There are 15 residues in the CDR3. J gave up 2 bases and V 3 bases, and 8 bases lay outside the gene matches. Germline CDR1 SGDLS, CDR2 YYNGEE. The CDR3 spells CASSESQGIPYEQYF. CDR3 coding DNA: TGTGCCAGCAGCGAGTCACAGGGGATCCCCTACGAGCAGTACTTC.

A single count supports this clone. The J gene is TRBJ2-3, the V gene TRBV5-6; the D gene is possibly TRBD1 (6 bases). Germline V gene lookup returns CDR1 SGHDT and CDR2 YYEEEE. This CDR3 has 15 residues. Trimming left V 0 bases short and J 0 bases short, with 8 bases between. CDR3 protein: CASSLVTGSTDTQYF. CDR3 DNA sequence: TGTGCCAGCAGCTTGGTGACAGGAAGCACAGATACGCAGTATTTT.

The chain uses TRBV29-1 and TRBJ2-3; 11 bases align to TRBD2. CDR1 is SQVTM and CDR2 is ANQGSEA in the germline V gene. After removal of 3 bases from V and 4 bases from J, the junction contained 6 bases not matched to a gene. There are 15 residues in the CDR3. The CDR3 spells CSVEVLAGVSDTQYF. For the CDR3, the DNA is TGCAGCGTTGAGGTACTAGCGGGAGTCTCAGATACGCAGTATTTT.

V and J are TRBV5-4 and TRBJ2-5; tentatively, D is TRBD2 (6 bases). The CDR3 has 13 amino acids. CDR1 and CDR2 (germline): SGHNT, YYREEE (reference sequence). V lost 2 bases to trimming and J lost 5 bases, with 10 bases between them. The CDR3 sequence: CASSFKGGETQYF. CDR3 sequence (DNA): TGTGCCAGCAGCTTCAAGGGAGGCGAGACCCAGTACTTC.

The J gene is TRBJ2-7, the V gene TRBV28, with a possible D match to TRBD2 (6 bases). Germline-derived CDR1 and CDR2 are MDHEN and SYDVKM. The CDR3 is 17 amino acids. V lost 10 bases to trimming and J lost 4 bases, with 29 bases between them. The CDR3 nucleotides read TGTGCCACCCACGGGAGACTCCAGTCGGGTGACTCGTACGAGCAGTACTTC. Protein sequence: CATHGRLQSGDSYEQYF.

This sequence joins TRBV19 and TRBJ2-2; 13 nucleotides align to TRBD2. The trim removed 3 bases at V and 5 bases at J, leaving 3 bases unmatched. Germline values: CDR1 LNHDA, CDR2 SQIVND (reference sequence). This CDR3 is built from 16 residues. The CDR3: CASSIRLAGGTGELFF. CDR3 coding DNA: TGTGCCAGTAGTATCAGACTAGCGGGAGGTACCGGGGAGCTGTTTTTT.